This T cell receptor (beta chain) was sequenced for a study of T cells in Graves' hyperthyroidism and ophthalmopathy. The table lists this clonotype with many counts. V lost 2 bases and J lost 5, with 15 bases in between. This CDR3 has 15 residues. Germline loops: CDR1 SGHAT, CDR2 FQNNGV. There were TCR beta CDR3 regions amplified from RNA transcripts. HTBI primers were used for first-round RT-PCR of the TCR CDR3. TCRdb ran MiXCR on the multiplex PCR reads and lists one entry per CDR3 protein. The sample records 300,000 to 400,000 distinct CDR3 sequences, around 18% being singletons. Sequenced input: blood. This sequence was found in a young man with Graves' ophthalmopathy. The rearrangement links TRBV11-2 to TRBJ2-5, with TRBD2 as a possible D gene (6 bases). The CDR3 region has the DNA TGTGCCAGCAGCTTATTAGGCGGGATTCGGGAGACCCAGTACTTC. The encoded protein is CASSLLGGIRETQYF.